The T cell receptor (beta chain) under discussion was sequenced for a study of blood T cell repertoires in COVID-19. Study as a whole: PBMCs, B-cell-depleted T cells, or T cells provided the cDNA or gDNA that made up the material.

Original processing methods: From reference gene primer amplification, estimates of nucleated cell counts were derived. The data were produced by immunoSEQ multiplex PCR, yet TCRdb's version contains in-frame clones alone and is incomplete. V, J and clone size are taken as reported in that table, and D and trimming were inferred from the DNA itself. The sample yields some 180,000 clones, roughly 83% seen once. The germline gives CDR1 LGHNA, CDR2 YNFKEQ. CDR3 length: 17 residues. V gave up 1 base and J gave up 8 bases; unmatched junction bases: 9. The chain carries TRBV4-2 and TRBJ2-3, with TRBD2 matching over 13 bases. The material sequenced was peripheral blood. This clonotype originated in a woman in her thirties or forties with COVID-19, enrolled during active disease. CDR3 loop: CASSQGTGTSGTRTQYF. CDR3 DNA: TGTGCCAGCAGCCAAGGCACCGGGACTAGCGGGACCCGTACGCAGTATTTT.